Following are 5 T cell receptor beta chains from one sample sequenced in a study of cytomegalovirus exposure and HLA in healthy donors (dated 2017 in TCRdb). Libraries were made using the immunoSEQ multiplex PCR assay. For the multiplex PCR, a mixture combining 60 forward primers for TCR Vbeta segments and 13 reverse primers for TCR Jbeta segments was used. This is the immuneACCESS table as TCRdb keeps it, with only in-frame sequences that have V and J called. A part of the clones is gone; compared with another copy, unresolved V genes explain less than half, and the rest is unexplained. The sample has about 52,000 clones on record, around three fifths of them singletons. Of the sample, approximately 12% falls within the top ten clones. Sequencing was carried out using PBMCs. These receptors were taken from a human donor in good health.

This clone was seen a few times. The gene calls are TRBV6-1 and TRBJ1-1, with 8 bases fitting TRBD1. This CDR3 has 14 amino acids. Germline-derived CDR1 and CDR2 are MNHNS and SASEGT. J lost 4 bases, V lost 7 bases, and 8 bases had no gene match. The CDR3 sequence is CASNKDRASTEAFF. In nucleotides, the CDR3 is TGTGCCAGCAATAAGGACAGGGCATCCACTGAAGCTTTCTTT.

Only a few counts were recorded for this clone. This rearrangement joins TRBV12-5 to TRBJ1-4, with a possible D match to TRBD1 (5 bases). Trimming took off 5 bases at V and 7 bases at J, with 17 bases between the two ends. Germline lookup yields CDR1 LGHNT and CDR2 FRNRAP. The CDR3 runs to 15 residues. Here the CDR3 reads CASGLAGGRSEKLFF. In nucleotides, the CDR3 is TGTGCTAGTGGTCTCGCGGGGGGGAGAAGTGAAAAACTGTTTTTT.

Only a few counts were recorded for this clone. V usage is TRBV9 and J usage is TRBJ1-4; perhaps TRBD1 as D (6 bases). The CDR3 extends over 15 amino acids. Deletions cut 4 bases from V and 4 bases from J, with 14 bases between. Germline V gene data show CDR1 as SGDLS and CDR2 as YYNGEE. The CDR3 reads CASSPRGTYNEKLFF. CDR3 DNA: TGTGCCAGCAGCCCGAGAGGGACATATAATGAAAAACTGTTTTTT.

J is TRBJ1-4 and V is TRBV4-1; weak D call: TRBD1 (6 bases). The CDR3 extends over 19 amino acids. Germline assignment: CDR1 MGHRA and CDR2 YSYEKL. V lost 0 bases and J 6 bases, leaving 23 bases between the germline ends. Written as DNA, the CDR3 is TGCGCCAGCAGCCAAGATAACCGTTTACAGGGTTTATATTATGAAAAACTGTTTTTT. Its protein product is CASSQDNRLQGLYYEKLFF.

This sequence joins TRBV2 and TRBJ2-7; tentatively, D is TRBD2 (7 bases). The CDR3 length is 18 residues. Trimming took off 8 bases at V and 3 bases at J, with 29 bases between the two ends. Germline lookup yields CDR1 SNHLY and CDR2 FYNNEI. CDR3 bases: TGTGCCAGCGATGTGGCGGGGACATGGGAGGGAGAAGACTACGAGCAGTACTTC. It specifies CASDVAGTWEGEDYEQYF.